This paragraph reports one T cell receptor (beta chain). What it recognizes is unknown. This CDR3 has 15 residues. Trimming pared 0 bases from V and 5 bases from J, leaving 14 bases between. CDR1 is SGDLS, CDR2 YYNGEE, per germline. These data belong to a study of T cell responses to AZD1222 COVID-19 vaccine. The wider study: The analysis combined second doses at about 4 or about 12 weeks.

Study results and limitations: Repertoire sampling happened only post peak T cell response. Mostly white British, mostly female donors; authors suggested clonal diversity may be underestimated. After two AZD1222 doses, spike-specific TCR breadth and depth rose versus day 0.

The protocol was immunoSEQ multiplex PCR, while the TCRdb copy is restricted to in-frame clones and leaves out a portion. The table lists 150,000 to 200,000 clones, over 75% of them singletons. The clonotype originates from an adult in good health. The input for sequencing was peripheral blood, taken on day 0 of AZD1222 vaccination. The chain carries TRBV9 and TRBJ2-5; the D gene is possibly TRBD2 (6 bases). The CDR3 here is CASSVVGGNGETQYF. CDR3 sequence (DNA): TGTGCCAGCAGCGTAGTAGGAGGGAACGGGGAGACCCAGTACTTC.